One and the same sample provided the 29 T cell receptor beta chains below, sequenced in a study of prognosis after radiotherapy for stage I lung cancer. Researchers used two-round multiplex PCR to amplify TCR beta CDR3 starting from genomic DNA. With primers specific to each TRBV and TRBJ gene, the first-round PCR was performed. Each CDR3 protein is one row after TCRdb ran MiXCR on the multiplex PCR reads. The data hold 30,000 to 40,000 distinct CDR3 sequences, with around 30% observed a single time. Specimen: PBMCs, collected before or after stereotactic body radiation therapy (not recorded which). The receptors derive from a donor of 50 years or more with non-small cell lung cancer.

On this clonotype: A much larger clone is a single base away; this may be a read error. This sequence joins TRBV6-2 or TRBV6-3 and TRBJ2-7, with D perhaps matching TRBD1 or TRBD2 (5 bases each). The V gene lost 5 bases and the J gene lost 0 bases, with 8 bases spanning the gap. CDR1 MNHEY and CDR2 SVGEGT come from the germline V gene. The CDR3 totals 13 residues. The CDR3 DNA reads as TGTGCCAGCAGTCGGGGCTTCTCCTACGAGCAGTACTTC. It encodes CASSRGFSYEQYF.

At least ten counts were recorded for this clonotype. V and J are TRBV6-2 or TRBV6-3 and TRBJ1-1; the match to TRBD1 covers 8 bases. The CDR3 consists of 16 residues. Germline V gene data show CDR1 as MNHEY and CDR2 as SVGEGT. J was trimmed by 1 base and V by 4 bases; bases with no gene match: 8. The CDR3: CASSSLSTGENTEAFF. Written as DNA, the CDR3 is TGTGCCAGCAGTTCCCTCTCGACAGGGGAGAACACTGAAGCTTTCTTT.

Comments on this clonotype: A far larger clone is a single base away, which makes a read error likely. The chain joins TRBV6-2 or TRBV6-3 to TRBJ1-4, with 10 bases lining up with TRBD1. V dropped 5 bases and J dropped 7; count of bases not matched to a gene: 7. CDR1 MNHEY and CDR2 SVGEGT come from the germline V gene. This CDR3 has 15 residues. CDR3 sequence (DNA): TGTGCCAGCAGTGAATCGGGGACAGGGGCTGAAAAACTGTTTTTT. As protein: CASSESGTGAEKLFF.

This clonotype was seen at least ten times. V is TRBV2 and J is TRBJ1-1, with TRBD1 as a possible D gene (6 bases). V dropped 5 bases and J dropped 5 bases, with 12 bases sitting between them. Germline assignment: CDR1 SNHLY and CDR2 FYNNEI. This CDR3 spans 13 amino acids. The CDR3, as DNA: TGTGCCAGCAGTTACAGGGAAGGGACTGAAGCTTTCTTT. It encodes CASSYREGTEAFF.

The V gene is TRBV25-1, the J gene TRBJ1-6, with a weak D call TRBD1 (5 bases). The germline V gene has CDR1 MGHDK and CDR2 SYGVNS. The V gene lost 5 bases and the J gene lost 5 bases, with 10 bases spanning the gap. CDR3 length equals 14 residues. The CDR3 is CASSIQANNSPLHF. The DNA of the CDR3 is TGTGCCAGCAGTATACAGGCGAATAATTCACCCCTCCACTTT.

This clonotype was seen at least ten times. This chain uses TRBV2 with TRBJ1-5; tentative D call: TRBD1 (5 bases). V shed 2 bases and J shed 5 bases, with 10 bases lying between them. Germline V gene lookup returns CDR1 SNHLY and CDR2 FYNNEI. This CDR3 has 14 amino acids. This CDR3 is CASSEWTGDQPQHF. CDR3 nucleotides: TGTGCCAGCAGTGAATGGACGGGGGATCAGCCCCAGCATTTT. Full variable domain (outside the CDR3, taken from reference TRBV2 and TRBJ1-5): EPEVTQTPSHQVTQMGQEVILRCVPISNHLYFYWYRQILGQKVEFLVSFYNNEISEKSEIFDDQFSVERPDGSNFTLKIRSTKLEDSAMYFCASSEWTGDQPQHFGDGTRLSIL.

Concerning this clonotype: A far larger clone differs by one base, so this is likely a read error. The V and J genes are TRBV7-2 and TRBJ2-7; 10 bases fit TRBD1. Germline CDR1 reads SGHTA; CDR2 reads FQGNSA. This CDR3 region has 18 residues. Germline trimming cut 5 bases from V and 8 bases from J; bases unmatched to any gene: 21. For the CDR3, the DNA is TGTGCCAGCAGCCCCACCGGGGGCATAACGACAGGGGGCTCCAAGCAGTACTTC. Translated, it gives CASSPTGGITTGGSKQYF.

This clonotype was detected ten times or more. CDR3 in DNA: TGTGCCAGCAGTTATAGGGACACTAAGAACACTGAAGCTTTCTTT. Encoded protein: CASSYRDTKNTEAFF. The chain carries TRBV28 and TRBJ1-1; TRBD1 might be the D (6 bases). The germline V and J ends were trimmed by 4 bases and 1 base, with 13 bases remaining between them. The CDR3 contains 15 residues. From germline, CDR1 is MDHEN and CDR2 SYDVKM. Together with reference TRBV28 and TRBJ1-1, the CDR3 gives the full variable domain: DVKVTQSSRYLVKRTGEKVFLECVQDMDHENMFWYRQDPGLGLRLIYFSYDVKMKEKGDIPEGYSVSREKKERFSLILESASTNQTSMYLCASSYRDTKNTEAFFGQGTRLTVV.

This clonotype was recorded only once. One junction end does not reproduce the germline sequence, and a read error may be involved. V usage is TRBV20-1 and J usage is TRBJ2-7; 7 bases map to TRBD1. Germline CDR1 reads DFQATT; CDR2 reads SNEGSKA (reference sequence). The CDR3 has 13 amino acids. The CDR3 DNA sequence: TGCAGTGCTCGGGACAGATCCACCTACGAGAAGTACTTC. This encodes CSARDRSTYEKYF.

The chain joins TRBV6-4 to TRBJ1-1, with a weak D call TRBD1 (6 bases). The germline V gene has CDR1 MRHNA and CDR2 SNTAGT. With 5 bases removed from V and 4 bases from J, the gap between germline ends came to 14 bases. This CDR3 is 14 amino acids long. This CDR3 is CASSIRGWVTEAFF. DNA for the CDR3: TGTGCCAGCAGTATTAGGGGGTGGGTCACTGAAGCTTTCTTT.

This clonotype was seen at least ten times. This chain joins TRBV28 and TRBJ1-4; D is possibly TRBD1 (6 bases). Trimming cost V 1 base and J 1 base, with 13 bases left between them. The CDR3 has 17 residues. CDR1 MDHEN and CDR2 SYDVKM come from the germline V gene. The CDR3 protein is CASSLLVGAGTNEKLFF. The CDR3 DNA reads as TGTGCCAGCAGTTTATTAGTGGGGGCAGGAACTAATGAAAAACTGTTTTTT.

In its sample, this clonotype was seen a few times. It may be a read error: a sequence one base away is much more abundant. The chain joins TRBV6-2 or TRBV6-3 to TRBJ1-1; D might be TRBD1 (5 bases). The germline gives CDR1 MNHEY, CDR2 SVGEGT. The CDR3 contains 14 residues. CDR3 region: CASSYSEGNTEALF. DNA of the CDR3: TGTGCCAGCAGTTACTCGGAGGGGAACACTGAAGCTCTCTTT.

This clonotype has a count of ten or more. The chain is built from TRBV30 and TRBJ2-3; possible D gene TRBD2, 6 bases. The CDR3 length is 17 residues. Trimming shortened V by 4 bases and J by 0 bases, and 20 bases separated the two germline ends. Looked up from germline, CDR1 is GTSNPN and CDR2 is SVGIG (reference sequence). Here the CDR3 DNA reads TGTGCCTGGATCCGAGGGTCACTAGCTAAGAGCACAGATACGCAGTATTTT. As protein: CAWIRGSLAKSTDTQYF.

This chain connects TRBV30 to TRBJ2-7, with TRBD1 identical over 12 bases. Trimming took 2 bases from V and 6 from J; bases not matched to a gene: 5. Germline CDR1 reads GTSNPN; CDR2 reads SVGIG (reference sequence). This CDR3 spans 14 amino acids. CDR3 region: CAWSPGQGATEQYF. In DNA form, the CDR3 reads TGTGCCTGGAGTCCGGGACAGGGGGCGACCGAGCAGTACTTC.

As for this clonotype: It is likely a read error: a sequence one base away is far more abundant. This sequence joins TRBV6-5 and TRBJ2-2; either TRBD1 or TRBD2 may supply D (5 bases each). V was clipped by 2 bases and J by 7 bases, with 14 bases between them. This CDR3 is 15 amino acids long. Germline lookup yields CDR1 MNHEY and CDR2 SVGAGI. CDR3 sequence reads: CASSYPPRGGGELFF. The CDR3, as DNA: TGTGCCAGCAGTTACCCCCCACGGGGCGGCGGGGAGCTGTTTTTT.

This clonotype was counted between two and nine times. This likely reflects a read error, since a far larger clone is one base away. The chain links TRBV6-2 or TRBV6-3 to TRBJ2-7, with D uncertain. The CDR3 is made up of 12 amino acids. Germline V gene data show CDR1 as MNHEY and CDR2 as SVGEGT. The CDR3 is CASSESSYEQCF. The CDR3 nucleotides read TGTGCCAGCAGTGAGAGCTCCTACGAGCAGTGCTTC.

For the CDR3, the DNA is TGCGCCAGCAGCGAAATCCCGGGACAGGGTGACAATCAGCCCCAGCATTTT. Translating it yields CASSEIPGQGDNQPQHF. The chain employs TRBV5-1 and TRBJ1-5; 9 nucleotides agree with TRBD1. J lost 3 bases, V lost 4 bases, and 11 bases had no gene match. The CDR3 is made up of 17 amino acids. Germline V lookup: CDR1 SGHRS, CDR2 YFSETQ.

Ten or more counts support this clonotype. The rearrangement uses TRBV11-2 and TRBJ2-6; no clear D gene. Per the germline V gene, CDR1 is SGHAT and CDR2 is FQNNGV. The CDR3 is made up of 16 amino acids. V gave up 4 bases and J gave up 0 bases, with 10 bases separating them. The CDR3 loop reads CASSSRLSSGANVLTF. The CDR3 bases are TGTGCCAGCAGCTCCCGACTGAGCTCTGGGGCCAACGTCCTGACTTTC.

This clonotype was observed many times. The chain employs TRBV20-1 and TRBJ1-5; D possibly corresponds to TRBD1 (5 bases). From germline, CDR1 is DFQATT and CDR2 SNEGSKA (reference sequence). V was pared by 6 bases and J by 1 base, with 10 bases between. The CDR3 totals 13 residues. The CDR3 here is CSAWTRSNQPQHF. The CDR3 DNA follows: TGCAGTGCGTGGACACGCAGCAATCAGCCCCAGCATTTT.

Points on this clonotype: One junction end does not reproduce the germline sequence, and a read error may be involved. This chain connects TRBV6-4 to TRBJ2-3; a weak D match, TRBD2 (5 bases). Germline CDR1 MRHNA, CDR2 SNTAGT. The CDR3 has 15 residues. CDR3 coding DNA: TGTGCCAGCAGTGAATATTCGGGGAGCACAGATACGCAGTATTTC. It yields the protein CASSEYSGSTDTQYF.

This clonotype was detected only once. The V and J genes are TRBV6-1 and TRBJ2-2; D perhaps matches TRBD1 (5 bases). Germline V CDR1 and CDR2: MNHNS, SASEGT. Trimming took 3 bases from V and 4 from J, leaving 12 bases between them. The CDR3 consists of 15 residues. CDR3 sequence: CASSDSPGSTGELFF. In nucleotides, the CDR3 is TGTGCCAGCAGTGACTCACCAGGGTCCACCGGGGAGCTGTTTTTT.

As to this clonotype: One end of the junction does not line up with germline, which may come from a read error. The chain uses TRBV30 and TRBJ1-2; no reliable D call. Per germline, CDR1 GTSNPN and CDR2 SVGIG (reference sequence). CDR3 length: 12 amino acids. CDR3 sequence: CTWSLWGQGYTF. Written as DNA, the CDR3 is TGTACCTGGAGTCTGTGGGGTCAGGGCTACACCTTC.

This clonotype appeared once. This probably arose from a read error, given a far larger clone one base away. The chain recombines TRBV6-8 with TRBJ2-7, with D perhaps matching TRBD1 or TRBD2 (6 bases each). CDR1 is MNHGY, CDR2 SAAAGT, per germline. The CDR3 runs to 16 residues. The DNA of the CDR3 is TGTGCCAGCAGTTACGCTCGGGGGCAGACGCTCTACGATCAGTACTTC. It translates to CASSYARGQTLYDQYF.

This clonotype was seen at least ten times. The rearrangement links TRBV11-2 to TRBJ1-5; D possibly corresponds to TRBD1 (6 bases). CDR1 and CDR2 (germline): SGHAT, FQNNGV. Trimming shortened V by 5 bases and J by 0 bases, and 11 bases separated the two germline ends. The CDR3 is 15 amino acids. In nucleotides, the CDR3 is TGTGCCAGCAGCCAGGACAGCTATAGCAATCAGCCCCAGCATTTT. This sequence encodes CASSQDSYSNQPQHF.

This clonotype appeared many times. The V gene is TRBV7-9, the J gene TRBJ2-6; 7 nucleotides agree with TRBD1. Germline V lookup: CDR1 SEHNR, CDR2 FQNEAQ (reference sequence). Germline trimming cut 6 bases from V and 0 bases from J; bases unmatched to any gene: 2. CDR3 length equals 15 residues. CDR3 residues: CASRRQGSGANVLTF. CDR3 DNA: TGTGCCAGCAGACGACAGGGCTCTGGGGCCAACGTCCTGACTTTC.

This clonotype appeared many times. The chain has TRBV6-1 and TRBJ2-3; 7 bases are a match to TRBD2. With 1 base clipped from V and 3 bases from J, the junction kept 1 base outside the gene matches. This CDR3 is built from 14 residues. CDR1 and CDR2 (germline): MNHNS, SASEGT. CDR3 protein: CASSEGGGTDTQYF. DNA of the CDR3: TGTGCCAGCAGTGAAGGGGGGGGGACAGATACGCAGTATTTT.

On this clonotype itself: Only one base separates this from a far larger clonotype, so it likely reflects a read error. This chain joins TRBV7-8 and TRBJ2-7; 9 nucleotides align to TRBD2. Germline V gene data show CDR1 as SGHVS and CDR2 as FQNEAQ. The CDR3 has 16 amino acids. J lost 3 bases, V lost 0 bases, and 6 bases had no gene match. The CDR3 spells CASSLAVVAGDYEQYF. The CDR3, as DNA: TGTGCCAGCAGCTTAGCGGTAGTAGCGGGGGACTACGAGCAGTACTTC. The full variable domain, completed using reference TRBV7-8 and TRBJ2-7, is GAGVSQSPRYKVAKRGQDVALRCDPISGHVSLFWYQQALGQGPEFLTYFQNEAQLDKSGLPSDRFFAERPEGSVSTLKIQRTQQEDSAVYLCASSLAVVAGDYEQYFGPGTRLTVT.

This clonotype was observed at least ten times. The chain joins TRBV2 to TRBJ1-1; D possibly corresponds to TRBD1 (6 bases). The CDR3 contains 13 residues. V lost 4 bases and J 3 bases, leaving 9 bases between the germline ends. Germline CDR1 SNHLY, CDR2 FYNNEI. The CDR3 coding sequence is TGTGCCAGCAGTGCCGCAGGGGACACTGAAGCTTTCTTT. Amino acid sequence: CASSAAGDTEAFF.

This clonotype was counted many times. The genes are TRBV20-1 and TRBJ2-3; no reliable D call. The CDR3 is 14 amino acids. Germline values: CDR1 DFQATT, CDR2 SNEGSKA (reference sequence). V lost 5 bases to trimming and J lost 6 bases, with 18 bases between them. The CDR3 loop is CSAPSGRLGDTQYF. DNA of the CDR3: TGCAGTGCTCCTTCCGGACGGCTGGGGGATACGCAGTATTTT.